The rows below give T cell receptor beta chains drawn from one sample of a study of early T cells in non-severe SARS-CoV-2 infection. MiXCR, run by TCRdb on the 5' RACE reads, gives a single entry per CDR3 protein. This table has 45,000 to 65,000 distinct CDR3 sequences, 12% appearing once. The source material was whole blood, sampled at baseline. The receptors were gathered from an adult who was a healthcare worker with PCR-confirmed SARS-CoV-2 infection or an uninfected control (not recorded which). CDR3s include the opening cysteine and the closing phenylalanine or tryptophan. Fields, in order: D gene, V gene, J gene, clone size, CDR3 DNA, CDR3 protein. A D gene is named only where the DNA matches it firmly. Part of the rows lack a size; the others show once, few, many or a class for expanded clones.

>NA|TRBV9|TRBJ2-6|few
TGTGCCAGCAGCCCCCAACCCTCCTCGGCTGGGGCCAACGTCCTGACTTTC
CASSPQPSSAGANVLTF
>NA|TRBV25-1|TRBJ1-5|few
TGTGCCAGCAGTGAAGGCGGGTATGAGGGCTATAGCAATCAGCCCCAGCATTTT
CASSEGGYEGYSNQPQHF
>TRBD2|TRBV4-1|TRBJ2-1|many
TGCGCCAGCAGCCAAGAGCGGGAGCGACCCTACAATGAGCAGTTCTTC
CASSQERERPYNEQFF
>NA|TRBV5-1|TRBJ2-7|NA
TGCGCCAGCAGCTTAGGGACCTACGAGCAGTACTTC
CASSLGTYEQYF
>TRBD2|TRBV20-1|TRBJ2-7|NA
TGCAGTGCTAAATTAGCGGGATACTACGAGCAGTACTTC
CSAKLAGYYEQYF
>TRBD1|TRBV11-3|TRBJ2-2|few
TGTGCCAGCAACCCTTCAACAGGGGTCGGGGAGCTGTTTTTT
CASNPSTGVGELFF
>TRBD1|TRBV29-1|TRBJ2-2|few
TGCAGCGTGACAGGGGATTATTTGCCCGGGGAGCTGTTTTTT
CSVTGDYLPGELFF
>TRBD2|TRBV4-1|TRBJ2-7|NA
TGCGCCAGCAGCCAGGCTACTAGCGGGAGACTCTACGAGCAGTACTTC
CASSQATSGRLYEQYF
>TRBD2|TRBV20-1|TRBJ2-4|many
TGCAGTGCCCAAACGGGACTAGCGGGCATCATTCAGTACTTC
CSAQTGLAGIIQYF
>TRBD2|TRBV7-2|TRBJ2-7|NA
TGTGCCAGTACGGTAGCGGGACCCTACGAGCAGTACTTC
CASTVAGPYEQYF
>NA|TRBV19|TRBJ1-4|few
TGTGCCAGTAGTATTGCGGCTTCAGGTCGGACTAATGAAAAACTGTTTTTT
CASSIAASGRTNEKLFF
>NA|TRBV6-4|TRBJ2-6|many
TGTGCCAGCAGTGGTGTCTCTGGGGCCAACGTCCTGACTTTC
CASSGVSGANVLTF
>NA|TRBV7-9|TRBJ1-4|NA
TGTGCCAGCAGCGTAGGCGACGGCCCAACTAATGAAAAACTGTTTTTT
CASSVGDGPTNEKLFF
>NA|TRBV12-3/TRBV12-4|TRBJ2-1|few
TGTGCCAGCAGTCCCACTTACAATGAGCAGTTCTTC
CASSPTYNEQFF
>TRBD1|TRBV5-6|TRBJ1-2|many
TGTGCCAGCAGCTTGGAGAGCAGGGGGCGAACCCAGTATGGCTACACCTTC
CASSLESRGRTQYGYTF
>NA|TRBV28|TRBJ1-2|few
TGTGCCAGCAGCCCCGGGAGTCAGTCCAACTATGGCTACACCTTC
CASSPGSQSNYGYTF
>NA|TRBV24-1|TRBJ2-2|few
TGTGCCACCAGTGAGCCAGATGGCACCGGGGAGCTGTTTTTT
CATSEPDGTGELFF
>NA|TRBV27|TRBJ1-5|NA
TGTGCCAGCAGTTTAACCTATCAGGGGAGTCAGCCCCAGCATTTT
CASSLTYQGSQPQHF
>TRBD2|TRBV7-2|TRBJ2-7|NA
TGTGCCAGCAGCTTACCGAAGCTAGCGGGAGGGCCCGACGAGCAGTACTTC
CASSLPKLAGGPDEQYF
>NA|TRBV2|TRBJ2-1|many
TGTGCCAGCAGTGAAGCGCGCAGGACAGACGCGGGGAATGAGCAGTTCTTC
CASSEARRTDAGNEQFF
>TRBD1|TRBV6-1|TRBJ2-5|few
TGTGCCAGCGGGAGACAGGGGGAGCGGGAAGAGACCCAGTACTTC
CASGRQGEREETQYF
>TRBD1|TRBV7-6|TRBJ2-1|few
TGTGCCAGCAGAGCCGGGACAGGGGGCTACAATGAGCAGTTCTTC
CASRAGTGGYNEQFF
>NA|TRBV10-2|TRBJ1-2|NA
TGCGCCAGCTCTGGGGATGGCTACACCTTC
CASSGDGYTF
>TRBD2|TRBV6-2/TRBV6-3|TRBJ2-1|NA
TGTGCCAGCAGCCCAAAGCGGGAGAGGCGGTTCTTC
CASSPKRERRFF